This record covers a single TCR beta chain. The data stem from a study of blood T cell repertoires in COVID-19. The CDR3 runs 16 residues. Germline V lookup: CDR1 SGHRS, CDR2 YFSETQ. V was clipped by 4 bases and J by 5 bases; unmatched bases: 13. Data came from immunoSEQ multiplex PCR; TCRdb stores just in-frame clones and leaves some out. The table includes some 200,000 clones, 84% detected once. This TCR derives from a woman between 50 and 59 years old with active or convalescent COVID-19. The chain employs TRBV5-1 and TRBJ2-3; TRBD2 matches 7 bases. Sequencing used peripheral blood. The CDR3 here is CASSGGRVAAQDTQYF. The CDR3 DNA sequence: TGCGCCAGCAGCGGAGGGAGGGTGGCGGCCCAAGATACGCAGTATTTT.